The clone carrying this T cell receptor beta chain occurred a few times. The germline V gene encodes CDR1 SGHTA and CDR2 FQGNSA. The V end was cut by 6 bases, the J end by 7 bases, with 15 bases between. The CDR3 loop spans 13 amino acids. The data derive from a study of OX40 agonist ivuxolimab in advanced cancers. Study overall: Prior checkpoint blockade (anti-PD-1, anti-PD-L1 or anti-CTLA-4) was permitted; roughly 40% had it.

TCRdb's copy holds only in-frame clones and misses some; the assay was immunoSEQ multiplex PCR. The table lists around 79,000 clones, 85% of them singletons, with roughly 0.61% in the top ten. The chain combines TRBV7-2 with TRBJ1-2, with TRBD1 as a possible D gene (5 bases). The sequence was collected from an adult with an advanced solid tumor such as melanoma, head and neck, liver or kidney cancer. The specimen was CD4+ or CD8+ T cells sorted from blood, collected in a trial of the OX40 agonist ivuxolimab. CDR3 DNA: TGTGCCAGCAGTTTGGGGACCCGGCTTGGCTACACCTTC. Its translation is CASSLGTRLGYTF.